These 6 T cell receptor beta chains share one sample of origin, sequenced in a study of T cell responses to AZD1222 COVID-19 vaccine. Here immunoSEQ multiplex PCR was the method, and the copy in TCRdb shows in-frame clones only, minus some. The table has tens of thousands of clones, about 90% seen once. The material was peripheral blood, obtained 28 days after the second AZD1222 dose. Every receptor here comes from an adult who received the AZD1222 COVID-19 vaccine.

The CDR3 DNA reads as TGTGCCTGCTATCTACAGGGGGCACGAAACACCATATATTTT. Its translation is CACYLQGARNTIYF. The V and J genes are TRBV30 and TRBJ1-3, with TRBD1 matching over 9 bases. The CDR3 sequence is 14 residues long. Per the germline V gene, CDR1 is GTSNPN and CDR2 is SVGIG (reference sequence). With 6 bases clipped from V and 5 bases from J, the junction kept 8 bases outside the gene matches.

The chain links TRBV18 to TRBJ2-1; no definite D call. The germline V gene has CDR1 KGHSH and CDR2 LQKENI. V lost 7 bases and J lost 1, with 23 bases in between. This CDR3 has 18 residues. CDR3 nucleotides: TGTGCCAGCTTACCCGAGAACACCGTGCCAGCTTCCTACAATGAGCAGTTCTTC. Protein sequence: CASLPENTVPASYNEQFF.

This chain joins TRBV18 and TRBJ1-4; D not certain. The germline gives CDR1 KGHSH, CDR2 LQKENI. V was pared by 6 bases and J by 4 bases, with 12 bases between. CDR3 length: 14 residues. CDR3 nucleotides: TGTGCCAGCTCCCCGCTGGACCGTAATGAAAAACTGTTTTTT. Its translation: CASSPLDRNEKLFF.

The chain is built from TRBV20-1 and TRBJ1-1, with TRBD1 identical over 7 bases. This CDR3 spans 13 amino acids. The germline CDR1 and CDR2 sequences are DFQATT and SNEGSKA (reference sequence). The V and J ends lost 3 bases and 5 bases, in that order; junction bases with no gene match: 6. In DNA form, the CDR3 reads TGCAGTGCTAGTGGGACAGTCGGAACTGAAGCTTTCTTT. It translates to CSASGTVGTEAFF.

The chain is built from TRBV7-2 and TRBJ2-7, with 14 nucleotides matching TRBD2. Germline assignment: CDR1 SGHTA and CDR2 FQGNSA. The CDR3 is made up of 15 amino acids. Unmatched junction bases numbered 8, after V lost 6 bases and J lost 7 bases. The CDR3 loop reads CASRETSGRASEQYF. The CDR3 DNA reads TGTGCCAGCAGGGAGACTAGCGGGAGGGCGAGTGAGCAGTACTTC.

V and J are TRBV5-1 and TRBJ1-2; tentatively, D is TRBD1 (5 bases). Germline V gene data show CDR1 as SGHRS and CDR2 as YFSETQ. With 2 bases removed from V and 4 bases from J, the gap between germline ends came to 12 bases. This CDR3 has 14 residues. The CDR3 sequence is CASSLGTAGYGYTF. CDR3 DNA: TGCGCCAGCAGCTTAGGGACGGCGGGCTATGGCTACACCTTC.